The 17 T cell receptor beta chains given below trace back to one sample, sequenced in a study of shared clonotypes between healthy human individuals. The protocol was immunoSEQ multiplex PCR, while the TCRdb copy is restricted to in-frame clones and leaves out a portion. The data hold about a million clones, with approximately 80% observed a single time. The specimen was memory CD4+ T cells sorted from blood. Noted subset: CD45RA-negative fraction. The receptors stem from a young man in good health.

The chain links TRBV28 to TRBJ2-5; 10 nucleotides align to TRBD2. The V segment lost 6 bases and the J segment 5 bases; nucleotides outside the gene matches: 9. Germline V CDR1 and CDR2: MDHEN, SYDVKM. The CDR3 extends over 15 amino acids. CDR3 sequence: CASSSPLAGAETQYF. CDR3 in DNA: TGTGCCAGCAGCTCCCCCCTAGCGGGGGCGGAGACCCAGTACTTC.

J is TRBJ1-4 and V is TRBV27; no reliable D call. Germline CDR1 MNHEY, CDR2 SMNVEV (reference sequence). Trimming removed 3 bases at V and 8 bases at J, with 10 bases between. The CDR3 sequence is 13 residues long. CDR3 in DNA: TGTGCCAGCAGTTTTGAAGTGGGAGAAAAACTGTTTTTT. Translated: CASSFEVGEKLFF.

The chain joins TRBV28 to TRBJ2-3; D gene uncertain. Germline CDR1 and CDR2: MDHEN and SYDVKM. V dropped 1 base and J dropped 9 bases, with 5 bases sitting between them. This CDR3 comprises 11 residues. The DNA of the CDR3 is TGTGCCAGCAGTTTATCTCCAACGCAGTATTTT. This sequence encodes CASSLSPTQYF.

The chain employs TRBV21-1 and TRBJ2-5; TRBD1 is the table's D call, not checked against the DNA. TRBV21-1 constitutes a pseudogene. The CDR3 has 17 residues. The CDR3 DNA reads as TGTGCCAGCAGCAAAGTAGGTCAGGGGCGAGAACAAGAGACCCAGTACTTC. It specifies CASSKVGQGREQETQYF.

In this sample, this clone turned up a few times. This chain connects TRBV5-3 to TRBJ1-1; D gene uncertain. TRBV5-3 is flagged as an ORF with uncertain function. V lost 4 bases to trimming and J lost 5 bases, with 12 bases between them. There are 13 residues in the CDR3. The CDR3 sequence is CARSPSWRTEAFF. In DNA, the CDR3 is TGTGCCAGAAGCCCCAGTTGGCGGACTGAAGCTTTCTTT.

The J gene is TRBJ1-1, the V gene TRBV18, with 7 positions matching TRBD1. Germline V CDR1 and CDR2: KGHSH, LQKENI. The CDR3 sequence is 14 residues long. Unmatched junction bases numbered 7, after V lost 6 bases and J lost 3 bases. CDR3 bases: TGTGCCAGCTCCCAGACAGGGAAGGACACTGAAGCTTTCTTT. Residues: CASSQTGKDTEAFF.

The CDR3 loop is CASSNLQGAQYNEQFF. In DNA, the CDR3 is TGCGCCAGCAGTAACCTACAGGGCGCGCAGTACAATGAGCAGTTCTTC. The V gene is TRBV5-1, the J gene TRBJ2-1; the D gene is possibly TRBD1 (6 bases). Germline values: CDR1 SGHRS, CDR2 YFSETQ. Between the trimmed V and J ends, which lost 5 bases and 4 bases, there was a span of 19 bases. CDR3 length equals 16 residues. Filled out from reference TRBV5-1 and TRBJ2-1, the complete variable domain reads KAGVTQTPRYLIKTRGQQVTLSCSPISGHRSVSWYQQTPGQGLQFLFEYFSETQRNKGNFPGRFSGRQFSNSRSEMNVSTLELGDSALYLCASSNLQGAQYNEQFFGPGTRLTVL.

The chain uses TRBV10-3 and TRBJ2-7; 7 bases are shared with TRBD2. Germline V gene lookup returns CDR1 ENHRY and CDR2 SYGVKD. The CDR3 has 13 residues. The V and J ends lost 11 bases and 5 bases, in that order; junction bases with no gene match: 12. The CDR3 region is CAVGALGTNEQYF. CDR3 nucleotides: TGTGCCGTAGGGGCCCTGGGGACTAACGAGCAGTACTTC.

CDR3: CASTRDRGNGELFF. The CDR3 coding sequence is TGTGCCAGCACCCGGGACAGGGGAAACGGGGAGCTGTTTTTT. The chain is built from TRBV6-6 and TRBJ2-2, with 10 bases fitting TRBD1. CDR3 length: 14 amino acids. Germline loops: CDR1 MNHNY, CDR2 SVGAGI (reference sequence). The junction had 6 bases not matched to a gene; V was cut back by 7 bases and J by 7 bases.

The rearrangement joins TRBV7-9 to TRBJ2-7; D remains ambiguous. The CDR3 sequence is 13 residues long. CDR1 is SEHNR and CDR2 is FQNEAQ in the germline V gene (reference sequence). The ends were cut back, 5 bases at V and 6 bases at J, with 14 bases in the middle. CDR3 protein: CASSPGESSEQYF. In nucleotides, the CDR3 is TGTGCCAGCAGCCCCGGAGAGTCGAGCGAGCAGTACTTC.

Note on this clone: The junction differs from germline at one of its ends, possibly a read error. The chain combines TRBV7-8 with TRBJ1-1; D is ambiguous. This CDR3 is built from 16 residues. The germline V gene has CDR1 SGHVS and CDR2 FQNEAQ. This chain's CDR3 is CASSLAAAAVDTEAFF. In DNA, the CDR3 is TGTGCCAGCAGCCTAGCCGCGGCTGCCGTGGACACTGAAGCTTTCTTT. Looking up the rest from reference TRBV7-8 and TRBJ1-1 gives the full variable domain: GAGVSQSPRYKVAKRGQDVALRCDPISGHVSLFWYQQALGQGPEFLTYFQNEAQLDKSGLPSDRFFAERPEGSVSTLKIQRTQQEDSAVYLCASSLAAAAVDTEAFFGQGTRLTVV.

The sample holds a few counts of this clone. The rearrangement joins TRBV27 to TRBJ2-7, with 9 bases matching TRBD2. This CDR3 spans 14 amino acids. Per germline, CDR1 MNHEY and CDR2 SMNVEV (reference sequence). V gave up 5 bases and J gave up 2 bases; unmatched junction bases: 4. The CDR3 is CASSGSGGTYEQYF. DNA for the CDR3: TGTGCCAGCAGTGGAAGCGGGGGGACCTACGAGCAGTACTTC.

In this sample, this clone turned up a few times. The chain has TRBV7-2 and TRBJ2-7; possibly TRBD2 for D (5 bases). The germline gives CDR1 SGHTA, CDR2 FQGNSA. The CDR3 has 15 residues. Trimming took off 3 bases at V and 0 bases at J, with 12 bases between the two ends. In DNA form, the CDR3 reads TGTGCCAGCAGCTTTGGCGGGCCGAGCTCCTACGAGCAGTACTTC. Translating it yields CASSFGGPSSYEQYF.

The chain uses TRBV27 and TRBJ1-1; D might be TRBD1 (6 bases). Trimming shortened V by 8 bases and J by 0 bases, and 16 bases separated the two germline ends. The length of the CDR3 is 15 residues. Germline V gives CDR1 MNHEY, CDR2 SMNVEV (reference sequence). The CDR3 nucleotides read TGTGCCAGCCGAGGGACGGGGGCCGTGAACACTGAAGCTTTCTTT. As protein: CASRGTGAVNTEAFF.

CDR3 region: CASSLEVAYEQYF. The CDR3 DNA sequence: TGTGCCAGCAGCCTAGAGGTCGCCTACGAGCAGTACTTC. The genes are TRBV7-2 and TRBJ2-7; D not resolved. V shed 5 bases and J shed 2 bases, with 10 bases lying between them. This CDR3 spans 13 amino acids. Germline V gene data show CDR1 as SGHTA and CDR2 as FQGNSA.

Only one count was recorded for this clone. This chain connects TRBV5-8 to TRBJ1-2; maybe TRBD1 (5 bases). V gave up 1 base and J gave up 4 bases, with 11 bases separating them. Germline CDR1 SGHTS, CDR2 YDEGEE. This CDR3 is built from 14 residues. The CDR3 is CASSLTGLIYGYTF. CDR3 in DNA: TGTGCCAGCAGCTTGACGGGGCTGATCTATGGCTACACCTTC.

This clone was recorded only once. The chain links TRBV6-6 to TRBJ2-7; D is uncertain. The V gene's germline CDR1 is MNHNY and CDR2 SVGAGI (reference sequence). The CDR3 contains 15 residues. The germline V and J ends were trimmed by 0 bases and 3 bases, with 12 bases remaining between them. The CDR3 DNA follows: TGTGCCAGCAGTTACTCGAGCAGAGGTATCTACGAGCAGTACTTC. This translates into CASSYSSRGIYEQYF.